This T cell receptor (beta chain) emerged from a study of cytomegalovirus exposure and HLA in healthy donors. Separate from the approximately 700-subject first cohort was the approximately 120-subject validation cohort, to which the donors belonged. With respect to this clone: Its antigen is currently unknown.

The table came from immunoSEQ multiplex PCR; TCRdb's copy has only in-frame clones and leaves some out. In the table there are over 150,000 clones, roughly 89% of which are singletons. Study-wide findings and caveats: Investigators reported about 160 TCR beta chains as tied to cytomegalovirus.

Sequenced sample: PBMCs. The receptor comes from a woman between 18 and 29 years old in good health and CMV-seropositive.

CDR3: CASSLVKGSPDTQYF. As DNA, the CDR3 is TGTGCCAGCAGCTTGGTAAAAGGGAGTCCAGATACGCAGTATTTT. The rearrangement uses TRBV5-4 and TRBJ2-3; a possible D gene is TRBD2 (5 bases). Trimming pared 0 bases from V and 4 bases from J, leaving 12 bases between. From germline, CDR1 is SGHNT and CDR2 YYREEE (reference sequence). This CDR3 spans 15 amino acids. The entire variable domain, with the rest obtained from reference TRBV5-4 and TRBJ2-3, is as follows: ETGVTQSPTHLIKTRGQQVTLRCSSQSGHNTVSWYQQALGQGPQFIFQYYREEENGRGNFPPRFSGLQFPNYSSELNVNALELDDSALYLCASSLVKGSPDTQYFGPGTRLTVL.